The 19 T cell receptor beta chains listed next were all sequenced from one sample in a study of vaccination effects on CD4 cells after COVID-19. Scientists isolated CD4+ T cells after a roughly nine-day culture period ended. Two-dose vaccination with either BNT162b2 or mRNA-1273 was given to the participants. Some clones are missing from TCRdb's copy, which holds only in-frame ones; the method was immunoSEQ multiplex PCR. The sample shows 40,000 to 50,000 clones, 60% to 75% of them seen only once. The antigens these receptors bind are not known. This specimen was CD4+ T cells from PBMCs cultured without peptide, taken after COVID-19 vaccination. The receptors here all came from a human donor who received a COVID-19 vaccine.

The J gene is TRBJ1-5, the V gene TRBV28; D not resolved. Between the trimmed V and J ends, which lost 8 bases and 0 bases, there was a span of 2 bases. This CDR3 is 11 amino acids long. The germline V gene has CDR1 MDHEN and CDR2 SYDVKM. CDR3 DNA: TGTGCCAGCGGTAGCAATCAGCCCCAGCATTTT. It is translated as CASGSNQPQHF.

The chain links TRBV5-4 to TRBJ2-7, with D uncertain. Trimming removed 4 bases from V and 0 bases from J, with 11 bases in between. Germline V gives CDR1 SGHNT, CDR2 YYREEE (reference sequence). The CDR3 runs 14 residues. Written as DNA, the CDR3 is TGTGCCAGCAGCGTGGACGGGTACTCCTACGAGCAGTACTTC. It specifies CASSVDGYSYEQYF.

This clone was picked up a small number of times. The rearrangement joins TRBV6-5 to TRBJ1-6, with 7 nucleotides matching TRBD1. CDR3 length equals 14 residues. Germline-derived CDR1 and CDR2 are MNHEY and SVGAGI. Trimming at V came to 7 bases and at J to 8 bases, leaving 8 bases not matched to a gene. In DNA form, the CDR3 reads TGTGCCAGCACCTCGGGGCAGGGGGATTCACCCCTCCACTTT. Amino acid sequence: CASTSGQGDSPLHF.

The count of this clone is one. This chain links TRBV6-1 with TRBJ2-3; D not resolved. Germline lookup yields CDR1 MNHNS and CDR2 SASEGT. With 2 bases removed from V and 2 bases from J, the gap between germline ends came to 11 bases. This CDR3 is 15 amino acids long. The CDR3 DNA is TGTGCCAGCAGTGAAAACTACAGAAACACAGATACGCAGTATTTT. This translates into CASSENYRNTDTQYF.

The V call is TRBV3-1 (or the pseudogene TRBV3-2), the J call TRBJ1-2; weak D call: TRBD1 (6 bases). Trimming took off 0 bases at V and 6 bases at J, with 14 bases between the two ends. The CDR3 is 15 residues long. In germline, CDR1 is LGHDT, CDR2 YNNKEL (reference sequence). DNA of the CDR3: TGTGCCAGCAGCCAAGATGGTACAGGGTTGGATGGCTACACCTTC. Encoded protein: CASSQDGTGLDGYTF.

CDR3 sequence: CASSFAERGEQFF. The CDR3 DNA reads TGTGCCAGCAGCTTCGCGGAGAGGGGTGAGCAGTTCTTC. V is TRBV11-3 and J is TRBJ2-1; either TRBD1 or TRBD2 may supply D (5 bases each). The germline V gene encodes CDR1 SGHNT and CDR2 YENEEA. This CDR3 region has 13 residues. Trimming cost V 3 bases and J 9 bases, with 12 bases left between them.

CDR3 loop: CASTPRTNTEAFF. The CDR3 region has the DNA TGTGCCAGCACCCCAAGAACGAACACTGAAGCTTTCTTT. This rearrangement joins TRBV6-6 to TRBJ1-1; D is uncertain. This CDR3 region has 13 residues. CDR1 is MNHNY, CDR2 SVGAGI, per germline (reference sequence). The V gene lost 7 bases and the J gene lost 1 base, with 10 bases spanning the gap.

This clone appeared a single time. The V call is TRBV5-1, the J call TRBJ2-5; D perhaps matches TRBD1 (6 bases). CDR3 size: 15 residues. V lost 1 base, J lost 4 bases, and 14 bases lay in between. The germline V gene has CDR1 SGHRS and CDR2 YFSETQ. The CDR3 loop is CASSLSVQGRETQYF. DNA for the CDR3: TGCGCCAGCAGCTTGTCTGTGCAGGGGCGAGAGACCCAGTACTTC. Together with reference TRBV5-1 and TRBJ2-5, the CDR3 gives the full variable domain: KAGVTQTPRYLIKTRGQQVTLSCSPISGHRSVSWYQQTPGQGLQFLFEYFSETQRNKGNFPGRFSGRQFSNSRSEMNVSTLELGDSALYLCASSLSVQGRETQYFGPGTRLLVL.

This chain connects TRBV5-6 to TRBJ1-5; TRBD1 might be the D (5 bases). This CDR3 region has 14 residues. Trimming pared 1 base from V and 1 base from J, leaving 6 bases between. Germline lookup yields CDR1 SGHDT and CDR2 YYEEEE. CDR3: CASSLWGSNQPQHF. CDR3 in DNA: TGTGCCAGCAGCTTGTGGGGGAGCAATCAGCCCCAGCATTTT.

This sequence joins TRBV11-3 and TRBJ2-3; possible D gene TRBD1, 6 bases. The germline gives CDR1 SGHNT, CDR2 YENEEA. The CDR3 is 13 residues long. Trimming pared 4 bases from V and 7 bases from J, leaving 12 bases between. The CDR3 nucleotides are TGTGCCAGCAGCTCTCCTCAGGGGAATACGCAGTATTTT. Its protein is CASSSPQGNTQYF.

At least ten counts were recorded for this clone. The rearrangement joins TRBV6-6 to TRBJ1-2; D is uncertain. This CDR3 is built from 14 residues. V was shortened by 2 bases and J by 2 bases, with 9 bases between the two germline ends. Germline V gene data show CDR1 as MNHNY and CDR2 as SVGAGI (reference sequence). The CDR3 sequence is CASSYDPWNYGYTF. CDR3 nucleotide sequence: TGTGCCAGCAGTTACGATCCCTGGAACTATGGCTACACCTTC.

This sequence joins TRBV29-1 and TRBJ2-1; tentatively, D is TRBD1 (6 bases). Trimming took 5 bases from V and 4 from J, leaving 12 bases between them. CDR3 length equals 13 residues. CDR1 SQVTM and CDR2 ANQGSEA come from the germline V gene. CDR3 DNA: TGCAGCGTTTTTTCCAGGGGATACAATGAGCAGTTCTTC. It is translated as CSVFSRGYNEQFF.

The J gene is TRBJ2-3, the V gene TRBV7-6, with D unresolved. In germline, CDR1 is SGHVS, CDR2 FNYEAQ. The V end lost 2 bases, the J end lost 6 bases, and 15 bases lay between the germline ends. This CDR3 has 15 amino acids. In nucleotides, the CDR3 is TGTGCCAGCAGCTTATCTAGTATTTTCGCGGATACGCAGTATTTT. Its translation is CASSLSSIFADTQYF.

The chain links TRBV9 to TRBJ1-2; possibly TRBD1 for D (5 bases). CDR3 length equals 15 residues. Germline-derived CDR1 and CDR2 are SGDLS and YYNGEE. V lost 7 bases and J lost 3, with 19 bases in between. The CDR3 DNA reads as TGTGCCAGCTCGGACACGGCAGACCCGTACTATGGCTACACCTTC. Translating gives CASSDTADPYYGYTF.

The gene calls are TRBV18 and TRBJ1-1; the D is unclear. The CDR3 totals 12 residues. The V gene lost 2 bases and the J gene lost 7 bases, with 8 bases spanning the gap. The V gene's germline CDR1 is KGHSH and CDR2 LQKENI. In DNA, the CDR3 is TGTGCCAGCTCACCAGCTCAAGTTGAAGCTTTCTTT. As protein: CASSPAQVEAFF.

DNA for the CDR3: TGCGCCAGCAGCTTCGGCGGATACCAAGAGACCCAGTACTTC. Its translation: CASSFGGYQETQYF. The chain joins TRBV5-1 to TRBJ2-5; no definite D call. In germline, CDR1 is SGHRS, CDR2 YFSETQ. Trimming took off 2 bases at V and 0 bases at J, with 8 bases between the two ends. This CDR3 comprises 14 residues.

The sample holds a few counts of this clone. V gene TRBV10-1 combines with J gene TRBJ1-5; 9 nucleotides match TRBD1. Germline CDR1 reads WNHNN; CDR2 reads SYGVQD (reference sequence). The CDR3 consists of 12 residues. Losses at the gene ends were 8 bases for V and 10 bases for J; bases not matched to a gene: 6. The CDR3 is CASSTDRGPQHF. CDR3 sequence (DNA): TGCGCCAGCTCGACGGACAGGGGCCCCCAGCATTTT.

J is TRBJ1-6 and V is TRBV5-1, with D unclear. Germline assignment: CDR1 SGHRS and CDR2 YFSETQ. This CDR3 contains 14 residues. V gave up 0 bases and J gave up 8 bases, with 9 bases separating them. The DNA of the CDR3 is TGCGCCAGCAGCTTGGCGGCTCGAGATTCACCCCTCCACTTT. The encoded protein is CASSLAARDSPLHF.

The CDR3 DNA reads TGTGCCAGCAATCCTCTGGGTAGCGGCGGGGAGCTGTTTTTT. This sequence encodes CASNPLGSGGELFF. The chain has TRBV6-5 and TRBJ2-2; possibly TRBD2 for D (6 bases). Germline assignment: CDR1 MNHEY and CDR2 SVGAGI. The CDR3 is 14 residues long. V lost 7 bases and J lost 7, with 16 bases in between.